This is a list of T cell receptor beta chains from one sample in a study of technical replicates of blood from several donors. The data were produced by immunoSEQ multiplex PCR, yet TCRdb's version contains in-frame clones alone and is incomplete. The table includes roughly 69,000 clones, under 98% detected once. The material sequenced was T cells isolated from PBMCs. These receptors came from a human donor in good health. CDR3s include the opening cysteine and the closing phenylalanine or tryptophan. D genes are given only for firm matches. Clone size is stated in some rows and not others, as once, few, many or a class when expanded.

NA	TRBJ1-4	TRBV30	NA	TGTGCCTGGAGTGCGGGAGGGGAATTCGGCCCCAAAGTGTTTTTT	CAWSAGGEFGPKVFF
TRBD1	TRBJ2-7	TRBV5-1	NA	TGCGCCAGCAGCCCTGGGGACAGTACCTACGAGCAGTACTTC	CASSPGDSTYEQYF
TRBD1	TRBJ1-2	TRBV9	NA	TGTGCCAGCAGCATCACAGGGGGCGACTATGGCTACACCTTC	CASSITGGDYGYTF
TRBD1	TRBJ2-6	TRBV7-3	NA	TGTGCCAGCAGCCAACACCGGGACAGAGTTTTCTCTGGGGCCAACGTCCTGACTTTC	CASSQHRDRVFSGANVLTF
NA	TRBJ2-7	TRBV11-3	NA	TGTGCCAGCAGCCCCTCCGCGGACATAGACTACGAGCAGTACTTC	CASSPSADIDYEQYF
TRBD2	TRBJ2-7	TRBV25-1	NA	TGTGCCAGCAGTGATTCTAGCGGGAGCTACGAGCAGTACTTC	CASSDSSGSYEQYF
TRBD1	TRBJ2-5	TRBV6-5	NA	TGTGCCAGCAGTTATTTGGACAGGGAAGAGACCCAGTACTTC	CASSYLDREETQYF
NA	TRBJ1-1	TRBV7-2	NA	TGTGCCAGCAGCAGCCTCGGCGGGAACACTGAAGCTTTCTTT	CASSSLGGNTEAFF
TRBD1	TRBJ2-7	TRBV2	NA	TGTGCCAGCAGGGAGGGACAGGCGTCCTACGAGCAGTACTTC	CASREGQASYEQYF
TRBD1	TRBJ1-2	TRBV19	NA	TGTGCCAGTAGTATTGGGACAGTTACTAACTATGGCTACACCTTC	CASSIGTVTNYGYTF
TRBD2	TRBJ2-2	TRBV5-1	NA	TGCGCCAGCAGCCGCCTAGCGGGGGGCACCGGGGAGCTGTTTTTT	CASSRLAGGTGELFF
NA	TRBJ1-3	TRBV28	NA	TGTGCCAGCGGCCTCAACACCATATATTTT	CASGLNTIYF
TRBD1	TRBJ1-2	TRBV19	NA	TGTGCCAGTACCACCGTTCGACAGGGTGGATATGGCTACACCTTC	CASTTVRQGGYGYTF
TRBD1	TRBJ1-1	TRBV12-5	NA	TGTGCTAGTGGTTTGGTAGGGACAGGACAGCCTGAAGCTTTCTTT	CASGLVGTGQPEAFF
TRBD2	TRBJ2-5	TRBV9	NA	TGTGCCAGCAGCGACCCGGGACTAGCGGGAGCGATCCAAGAGACCCAGTACTTC	CASSDPGLAGAIQETQYF
NA	TRBJ1-1	TRBV5-1	NA	TGCGCCAGCAGCCTTGATGAGGGCGGTGCACTTGAAGCTTTCTTT	CASSLDEGGALEAFF
NA	TRBJ2-7	TRBV28	NA	TGTGCCAGCAGTTCTCCGGGACTGATCTACGAGCAGTACTTC	CASSSPGLIYEQYF
TRBD1	TRBJ1-4	TRBV7-9	NA	TGTGCCAGCAGCGACGGACAGGGGGATGAAAAACTGTTTTTT	CASSDGQGDEKLFF
NA	TRBJ2-2	TRBV2	NA	TGTGCCAGCAGTGAGCTTAGCGGCGCGAACACCGGGGAGCTGTTTTTT	CASSELSGANTGELFF
NA	TRBJ2-7	TRBV5-4	NA	TGTGCCAGCAGCGTGGGGCAGAACGAGCAGTACTTC	CASSVGQNEQYF
NA	TRBJ2-3	TRBV6-5	NA	TGTGCCAGCAGTTCCGACTTCCAAGGTGCAGATACGCAGTATTTT	CASSSDFQGADTQYF
TRBD2	TRBJ2-5	TRBV4-3	NA	TGCGCCAGCAGCCCCCGCGGAGGAGCTAGCGGGCTCCAAGAGACCCAGTACTTC	CASSPRGGASGLQETQYF
NA	TRBJ2-7	TRBV27	once	TGTGCCAGCAGATCTCCTAGGGAGGATTACGAGCAGTACTTC	CASRSPREDYEQYF
NA	TRBJ2-7	TRBV18	NA	TGTGCCAGCGATGAAGGGGGGGGAGGCTACGAGCAGTACTTC	CASDEGGGGYEQYF
TRBD1	TRBJ1-4	TRBV6-5	NA	TGTGCCAGCAGTTCGAGCGTGACAGGGGTGAAACTGTTTTTT	CASSSSVTGVKLFF
TRBD1	TRBJ1-2	TRBV7-9	once	TGTGCCAGCAGCCCGACAGGGGCCGGCTACACCTTC	CASSPTGAGYTF
TRBD1	TRBJ1-1	TRBV30	NA	TGTGCCTGGAGAGAAGGGACAGGAGATGCTGAAGCTTTCTTT	CAWREGTGDAEAFF
NA	TRBJ1-1	TRBV5-1	NA	TGCGCCAGCAGCTTGACGGGAGGGCGAACAGGTGGGACGCTTAACACTGAAGCTTTCTTT	CASSLTGGRTGGTLNTEAFF
TRBD2	TRBJ2-7	TRBV9	NA	TGTGCCAGCAGCGTACGCCCCGCTCTGACTAGCGGGAGGTACGAGCAGTACTTC	CASSVRPALTSGRYEQYF